One and the same sample provided the 27 T cell receptor beta chains below, sequenced in a study of blood T cell repertoires in COVID-19. Produced via immunoSEQ multiplex PCR; TCRdb's table is partial and in-frame only. The sample includes around 100,000 clones, over 85% of them seen just once. Sequences were obtained from peripheral blood. These receptors all come from a woman aged 80 or over in a cohort sampled during active COVID-19.

The J gene is TRBJ2-7, the V gene TRBV6-5, with 12 bases identical to TRBD1. V was pared by 6 bases and J by 4 bases, with 7 bases of the junction left unmatched. The germline gives CDR1 MNHEY, CDR2 SVGAGI. This CDR3 is built from 15 residues. CDR3 bases: TGTGCCAGCAGGTACCGGGACAGGGGGCTTTACGAGCAGTACTTC. Translated, it gives CASRYRDRGLYEQYF.

In its sample, this clone was seen once. The rearrangement links TRBV5-1 to TRBJ1-2; TRBD1 is a possible D gene (6 bases). V was shortened by 3 bases and J by 8 bases, with 23 bases between the two germline ends. This CDR3 is 16 amino acids long. Germline CDR1 reads SGHRS; CDR2 reads YFSETQ. CDR3 amino acids: CASSSLGTQGIYGYTF. The CDR3 region has the DNA TGCGCCAGCAGCTCCCTTGGGACACAGGGAATCTACGGCTACACCTTC.

The V gene is TRBV3-1 (or the pseudogene TRBV3-2), the J gene TRBJ2-7; 9 positions agree with TRBD2. Germline trimming cut 3 bases from V and 6 bases from J; bases unmatched to any gene: 12. CDR3 length: 16 residues. Per germline, CDR1 LGHDT and CDR2 YNNKEL (reference sequence). The chain's CDR3 is CASSHRIGGGAGEQYF. The CDR3 DNA reads as TGTGCCAGCAGCCACCGAATTGGCGGGGGGGCGGGCGAGCAGTACTTC.

The chain carries TRBV4-2 and TRBJ1-4; D uncertain. The CDR3 length is 12 residues. The germline V and J ends were trimmed by 2 bases and 7 bases, with 5 bases remaining between them. Germline CDR1 LGHNA, CDR2 YNFKEQ. The DNA of the CDR3 is TGTGCCAGCAGCCAATCGTTTGAAAAACTGTTTTTT. As protein: CASSQSFEKLFF.

The J gene is TRBJ1-2, the V gene TRBV12-5, with TRBD1 as a possible D gene (5 bases). Trimming shortened V by 1 base and J by 8 bases, and 8 bases separated the two germline ends. The CDR3 has 12 amino acids. Germline CDR1 is LGHNT and CDR2 is FRNRAP. In DNA, the CDR3 is TGTGCTAGTGGTTTGGATCGGGGGGGCTACACCTTC. It is translated as CASGLDRGGYTF.

The chain couples TRBV7-9 to TRBJ2-1; 7 bases are shared with TRBD1. Per the germline V gene, CDR1 is SEHNR and CDR2 is FQNEAQ (reference sequence). After removal of 6 bases from V and 8 bases from J, the junction contained 13 bases not matched to a gene. CDR3 size: 15 residues. The CDR3 nucleotides read TGTGCCAGCAGAACCGGGACAGTTGCGCCGGATGAGCAGTTCTTC. It specifies CASRTGTVAPDEQFF. The whole variable domain, filled in from reference TRBV7-9 and TRBJ2-1, reads DTGVSQNPRHKITKRGQNVTFRCDPISEHNRLYWYRQTLGQGPEFLTYFQNEAQLEKSRLLSDRFSAERPKGSFSTLEIQRTEQGDSAMYLCASRTGTVAPDEQFFGPGTRLTVL.

The rearrangement links TRBV24-1 to TRBJ2-1; 8 positions match TRBD1. V shed 7 bases and J 8 bases; nucleotides not matched to a gene: 6. The CDR3 is made up of 13 amino acids. Germline loops: CDR1 KGHDR, CDR2 SFDVKD. DNA of the CDR3: TGTGCCACCAGGGACAGGGTGAGCCATGAGCAGTTCTTC. Translating gives CATRDRVSHEQFF.

V and J are TRBV19 and TRBJ1-1, with 7 bases lining up with TRBD1. The CDR3 spans 16 residues. V lost 6 bases to trimming and J lost 0 bases; unmatched junction nucleotides: 10. Germline V CDR1 and CDR2: LNHDA, SQIVND (reference sequence). The CDR3 DNA follows: TGTGCCAGTAGAGGCAGGGGGGTTAACATGAACACTGAAGCTTTCTTT. Protein: CASRGRGVNMNTEAFF.

The CDR3, as DNA: TGCGCCAGCAGGTACTCGAACACCGGGGAGCTGTTTTTT. This gives the protein CASRYSNTGELFF. The chain employs TRBV10-1 and TRBJ2-2; D gene uncertain. Germline CDR1 reads WNHNN; CDR2 reads SYGVQD (reference sequence). V was clipped by 6 bases and J by 0 bases, with 5 bases between them. This CDR3 is built from 13 residues.

The V and J genes are TRBV27 and TRBJ1-4, with D possibly being TRBD1 (6 bases). This CDR3 spans 15 amino acids. The germline V and J ends were trimmed by 6 bases and 5 bases, with 16 bases remaining between them. The germline V gene has CDR1 MNHEY and CDR2 SMNVEV (reference sequence). In nucleotides, the CDR3 is TGTGCCAGCAGGCCTACGGACAGACCGAATGAAAAACTGTTTTTT. The encoded protein is CASRPTDRPNEKLFF.

The V and J genes are TRBV3-1 (or the pseudogene TRBV3-2) and TRBJ1-4; D uncertain. V was shortened by 0 bases and J by 0 bases, with 11 bases between the two germline ends. This CDR3 has 17 amino acids. Germline loops: CDR1 LGHDT, CDR2 YNNKEL (reference sequence). The CDR3 DNA reads TGTGCCAGCAGCCAAGACGCCGGGGTTACAACTAATGAAAAACTGTTTTTT. Protein sequence: CASSQDAGVTTNEKLFF.

CDR3 coding DNA: TGCGCCAGCAGTGACGGGACAGCTATGAACACTGAAGCTTTCTTT. Translated: CASSDGTAMNTEAFF. The rearrangement joins TRBV10-1 to TRBJ1-1; 7 nucleotides line up with TRBD1. Unmatched junction bases numbered 4, after V lost 3 bases and J lost 0 bases. The germline V gene has CDR1 WNHNN and CDR2 SYGVQD (reference sequence). The CDR3 contains 15 residues.

This chain uses TRBV9 with TRBJ2-7; D is possibly TRBD2 (6 bases). Germline V gene data show CDR1 as SGDLS and CDR2 as YYNGEE. The CDR3 length is 15 residues. V dropped 3 bases and J dropped 6 bases, with 19 bases sitting between them. The CDR3 DNA is TGTGCCAGCAGCGCCCGGACGCGGGGTGAGGGCGAGCAGTACTTC. Its translation is CASSARTRGEGEQYF.

The chain employs TRBV13 and TRBJ2-6, with TRBD2 matching 7 bases. CDR3 length equals 16 residues. Germline loops: CDR1 PRHDT, CDR2 FYEKMQ (reference sequence). V trimming: 5 bases; J trimming: 3 bases; junction bases outside the gene matches: 7. The CDR3 loop is CASSVRGGYGANVLTF. CDR3 in DNA: TGTGCCAGCAGCGTTCGGGGAGGGTATGGGGCCAACGTCCTGACTTTC.

J is TRBJ2-3 and V is TRBV5-8; no definite D call. Germline V gene lookup returns CDR1 SGHTS and CDR2 YDEGEE. V was trimmed by 0 bases and J by 2 bases, leaving 4 bases between them. The CDR3 sequence is 13 residues long. The CDR3 reads CASSLGLTDTQYF. The DNA for the CDR3 is TGTGCCAGCAGCTTGGGGCTCACAGATACGCAGTATTTT.

CDR3 loop: CASSQGTGGGQPQHF. DNA for the CDR3: TGTGCCAGCAGCCAAGGAACAGGGGGGGGCCAGCCCCAGCATTTT. The chain has TRBV3-1 (or the pseudogene TRBV3-2) and TRBJ1-5, with TRBD1 matching 8 bases. This CDR3 comprises 15 residues. Germline trimming cut 1 base from V and 7 bases from J; bases unmatched to any gene: 6. Germline CDR1 LGHDT, CDR2 YNNKEL (reference sequence).

The chain uses TRBV6-1 and TRBJ1-2, with TRBD1 as a possible D gene (6 bases). The CDR3 runs to 15 residues. V was cut by 2 bases and J by 4 bases, with 14 bases left in between. CDR1 and CDR2 (germline): MNHNS, SASEGT. Here the CDR3 DNA reads TGTGCCAGCAGTGAAAGGGACACTGGGTTCTATGGCTACACCTTC. Encoded protein: CASSERDTGFYGYTF.

The chain uses TRBV4-1 and TRBJ1-5; 8 bases map to TRBD1. The junction had 10 bases not matched to a gene; V was cut back by 3 bases and J by 9 bases. The germline gives CDR1 MGHRA, CDR2 YSYEKL. CDR3 size: 15 residues. As DNA, the CDR3 is TGCGCCAGCAGCCAGTCCGGACAGGGAACGCTGCCCCAGCATTTT. This translates into CASSQSGQGTLPQHF.

The V gene is TRBV6-4, the J gene TRBJ1-5; D perhaps matches TRBD1 (6 bases). Germline V CDR1 and CDR2: MRHNA, SNTAGT. V gave up 4 bases and J gave up 4 bases, with 8 bases separating them. This CDR3 region has 13 residues. Here the CDR3 reads CASSGQENQPQHF. The CDR3 DNA follows: TGTGCCAGCAGTGGACAGGAAAATCAGCCCCAGCATTTT.

This clone has only one observation. This sequence joins TRBV3-1 (or the pseudogene TRBV3-2) and TRBJ2-5; D is unresolved. Germline values: CDR1 LGHDT, CDR2 YNNKEL (reference sequence). V was clipped by 4 bases and J by 4 bases, with 4 bases between them. The CDR3 is made up of 11 amino acids. The CDR3 sequence is CASSRVETQYF. The CDR3 coding sequence is TGTGCCAGCAGCCGAGTAGAGACCCAGTACTTC.

The chain uses TRBV30 and TRBJ1-1; TRBD1 matches at 9 bases. Trimming at V came to 4 bases and at J to 0 bases, leaving 3 bases not matched to a gene. The CDR3 extends over 14 amino acids. Per the germline V gene, CDR1 is GTSNPN and CDR2 is SVGIG (reference sequence). The CDR3 protein is CAWTRQGVNTEAFF. The CDR3 DNA reads as TGTGCCTGGACCAGACAGGGGGTGAACACTGAAGCTTTCTTT.

The gene calls are TRBV6-5 and TRBJ2-1; TRBD1 matches at 8 bases. From germline, CDR1 is MNHEY and CDR2 SVGAGI. This CDR3 has 13 amino acids. The junction had 11 bases not matched to a gene; V was cut back by 11 bases and J by 8 bases. The CDR3 reads CAGRRAGGDEQFF. The CDR3 DNA follows: TGTGCCGGACGTCGGGCAGGGGGCGATGAGCAGTTCTTC.

The chain has TRBV19 and TRBJ1-2, with TRBD1 matching 7 bases. This CDR3 region has 12 residues. The junction had 4 bases not matched to a gene; V was cut back by 4 bases and J by 8 bases. Germline-derived CDR1 and CDR2 are LNHDA and SQIVND (reference sequence). CDR3 sequence (DNA): TGTGCCAGTAGTACCTCAGGGGGGGGCTACACCTTC. Its protein product is CASSTSGGGYTF.

This chain uses TRBV24-1 with TRBJ2-1, with TRBD2 identical over 10 bases. Germline lookup yields CDR1 KGHDR and CDR2 SFDVKD. The ends lost 1 base at V and 0 bases at J; junction bases unmatched: 8. This CDR3 region has 19 residues. The CDR3 DNA reads as TGTGCCACCAGTGATTTAGGGACTAGCGTCTCGAGCTCCTACAATGAGCAGTTCTTC. Protein: CATSDLGTSVSSSYNEQFF.

A single count supports this clone. Sequence at one end of the junction differs from germline and may be a read error. The chain recombines TRBV3-1 (or the pseudogene TRBV3-2) with TRBJ2-4, with TRBD1 matching 8 bases. Germline loops: CDR1 LGHDT, CDR2 YNNKEL (reference sequence). The CDR3 sequence is 13 residues long. CDR3 DNA sequence: TGTGCCAGCAGCCAAACCCTTCAGGGGGCTCAACACTTC. Protein sequence: CASSQTLQGAQHF.

The chain uses TRBV19 and TRBJ1-4, with a tentative D call TRBD1 (5 bases). Trimming took off 6 bases at V and 3 bases at J, with 14 bases between the two ends. The CDR3 loop spans 15 amino acids. Germline values: CDR1 LNHDA, CDR2 SQIVND (reference sequence). The CDR3 spells CASRPPGRPNEKLFF. The CDR3 bases are TGTGCCAGTAGACCACCAGGGCGACCTAATGAAAAACTGTTTTTT. Looking up the rest from reference TRBV19 and TRBJ1-4 gives the full variable domain: DGGITQSPKYLFRKEGQNVTLSCEQNLNHDAMYWYRQDPGQGLRLIYYSQIVNDFQKGDIAEGYSVSREKKESFPLTVTSAQKNPTAFYLCASRPPGRPNEKLFFGSGTQLSVL.

The chain uses TRBV19 and TRBJ1-1; D is unclear. The V and J ends lost 5 bases and 1 base respectively, with 11 bases between them. This CDR3 is 14 amino acids long. Germline assignment: CDR1 LNHDA and CDR2 SQIVND (reference sequence). CDR3 sequence: CASSPTGKNTEAFF. The DNA of the CDR3 is TGTGCCAGTAGTCCAACGGGGAAGAACACTGAAGCTTTCTTT.